A single sample gave rise to the 15 T cell receptor beta chains below, sequenced in a study of cytomegalovirus exposure and HLA in healthy donors. PCR used 60 Vbeta primers and 13 Jbeta primers. The table came from immunoSEQ multiplex PCR; TCRdb's copy has only in-frame clones and leaves some out. Its table records about 46,000 clones. The specimen sequenced was PBMCs. Every receptor here comes from a woman aged 40 to 50 in good health and CMV-seronegative.

The chain has TRBV4-3 and TRBJ2-7; TRBD2 agrees at 7 bases. Germline V gives CDR1 LGHNA, CDR2 YSLEER. V was pared by 4 bases and J by 11 bases, with 5 bases of the junction left unmatched. The CDR3 spans 11 residues. The CDR3 protein is CASSPGAGEYF. The CDR3, as DNA: TGCGCCAGCAGCCCAGGCGCGGGGGAGTACTTC.

This chain connects TRBV9 to TRBJ2-1; D might be TRBD2 (7 bases). The CDR3 is 16 residues long. Trimming took off 0 bases at V and 6 bases at J, with 16 bases between the two ends. Germline V lookup: CDR1 SGDLS, CDR2 YYNGEE. CDR3 DNA sequence: TGTGCCAGCAGCGTAGAAGGCGGGAGCAGGGGCAATGAGCAGTTCTTC. Translated, it gives CASSVEGGSRGNEQFF.

The chain recombines TRBV7-9 with TRBJ1-2; 10 bases are a match to TRBD1. The CDR3 totals 15 residues. V trimming: 4 bases; J trimming: 6 bases; junction bases outside the gene matches: 8. Germline CDR1 SEHNR, CDR2 FQNEAQ (reference sequence). This CDR3 is CASSSYDRGLDGYTF. The CDR3 region has the DNA TGTGCCAGCAGCTCTTACGACAGGGGGCTAGATGGCTACACCTTC.

The chain carries TRBV5-1 and TRBJ2-7, with D perhaps matching TRBD1 (7 bases). The CDR3 extends over 14 amino acids. V lost 5 bases to trimming and J lost 2 bases, with 14 bases between them. Germline loops: CDR1 SGHRS, CDR2 YFSETQ. The DNA of the CDR3 is TGCGCCAGCAGAGAATCAGGGGGGCCCTACGAGCAGTACTTC. Protein product: CASRESGGPYEQYF. Full variable domain (rest looked up from reference TRBV5-1 and TRBJ2-7): KAGVTQTPRYLIKTRGQQVTLSCSPISGHRSVSWYQQTPGQGLQFLFEYFSETQRNKGNFPGRFSGRQFSNSRSEMNVSTLELGDSALYLCASRESGGPYEQYFGPGTRLTVT.

The V and J genes are TRBV27 and TRBJ1-2, with 7 nucleotides matching TRBD1. V lost 3 bases to trimming and J lost 4 bases; unmatched junction nucleotides: 2. There are 13 residues in the CDR3. Germline CDR1 MNHEY, CDR2 SMNVEV (reference sequence). The CDR3 DNA sequence: TGTGCCAGCAGTTTTACAGGGGCCTATGGCTACACCTTC. Translation gives CASSFTGAYGYTF.

This rearrangement joins TRBV15 to TRBJ1-1; possible D gene TRBD1, 5 bases. Germline CDR1 reads LNHNV; CDR2 reads YYDKDF (reference sequence). V gave up 0 bases and J gave up 3 bases, with 14 bases separating them. The CDR3 loop spans 16 amino acids. CDR3 protein: CATSRDRGGGDTEAFF. DNA for the CDR3: TGTGCCACCAGCAGAGATCGAGGCGGGGGGGACACTGAAGCTTTCTTT.

The V gene is TRBV6-4, the J gene TRBJ2-1; 10 nucleotides line up with TRBD2. The germline V gene encodes CDR1 MRHNA and CDR2 SNTAGT. The CDR3 length is 15 residues. Trimming at V came to 0 bases and at J to 7 bases, leaving 3 bases not matched to a gene. The CDR3 sequence: CASSDSPSGSNEQFF. In DNA form, the CDR3 reads TGTGCCAGCAGTGACTCCCCTAGCGGGAGTAATGAGCAGTTCTTC.

The V gene is TRBV5-1, the J gene TRBJ2-1, with TRBD2 as a possible D gene (6 bases). V was shortened by 4 bases and J by 8 bases, with 19 bases between the two germline ends. The CDR3 length is 15 residues. Germline V gene sequence: CDR1 SGHRS, CDR2 YFSETQ. The CDR3 here is CASSPGLTSMYEQFF. The CDR3 DNA is TGCGCCAGCAGCCCGGGACTGACGTCCATGTATGAGCAGTTCTTC.

The gene calls are TRBV4-1 and TRBJ2-1, with 7 bases aligning to TRBD2. CDR3 length: 15 amino acids. The V gene end was trimmed by 1 base and the J gene end by 1 base; junction bases not matched to a gene: 1. The germline gives CDR1 MGHRA, CDR2 YSYEKL. This CDR3 reads CASSQVGLSYNEQFF. The CDR3 DNA reads as TGCGCCAGCAGCCAAGTGGGACTATCCTACAATGAGCAGTTCTTC.

The chain couples TRBV4-3 to TRBJ1-6, with D hard to call. CDR3 size: 14 residues. V was clipped by 0 bases and J by 4 bases, with 4 bases between them. The germline CDR1 and CDR2 sequences are LGHNA and YSLEER. As DNA, the CDR3 is TGCGCCAGCAGCCAAGACCAGTATAATTCACCCCTCCACTTT. Encoded protein: CASSQDQYNSPLHF.

The chain couples TRBV7-2 to TRBJ1-2; 9 nucleotides agree with TRBD1. V shed 5 bases, J shed 4 bases, and the junction held 8 bases outside the gene matches. Germline loops: CDR1 SGHTA, CDR2 FQGNSA. The CDR3 runs 15 residues. The CDR3 here is CASSARQGVGYGYTF. In nucleotides, the CDR3 is TGTGCCAGCAGCGCAAGACAGGGGGTAGGCTATGGCTACACCTTC.

V and J are TRBV9 and TRBJ2-7, with D tentatively TRBD2 (6 bases). The CDR3 loop spans 14 amino acids. CDR1 and CDR2 from the germline V gene are SGDLS and YYNGEE. Trimming cost V 4 bases and J 5 bases, with 16 bases left between them. This chain's CDR3 is CASSPPGGMNEQYF. CDR3 sequence (DNA): TGTGCCAGCAGCCCCCCCGGAGGGATGAACGAGCAGTACTTC.

On this clone itself: One end of the junction is discordant with germline, which a read error may explain. The rearrangement links TRBV27 to TRBJ2-3; TRBD1 matches 8 bases. The CDR3 runs to 14 residues. The germline V gene encodes CDR1 MNHEY and CDR2 SMNVEV (reference sequence). The CDR3, as DNA: TGTGCCAGCTTCGACAGGGGATCTTCAGATAAGCAGTATTTT. Encoded protein: CASFDRGSSDKQYF.

The rearrangement joins TRBV28 to TRBJ1-5; D is perhaps TRBD1 (6 bases). The CDR3 loop spans 18 amino acids. V was shortened by 1 base and J by 2 bases, with 18 bases between the two germline ends. Per germline, CDR1 MDHEN and CDR2 SYDVKM. CDR3 sequence reads: CASSLSPGHSGGNQPQHF. The CDR3 DNA is TGTGCCAGCAGTTTATCCCCGGGACACTCAGGGGGCAATCAGCCCCAGCATTTT. Looking up the rest from reference TRBV28 and TRBJ1-5 gives the full variable domain: DVKVTQSSRYLVKRTGEKVFLECVQDMDHENMFWYRQDPGLGLRLIYFSYDVKMKEKGDIPEGYSVSREKKERFSLILESASTNQTSMYLCASSLSPGHSGGNQPQHFGDGTRLSIL.

The CDR3: CASSQGLAGVGQFF. For the CDR3, the DNA is TGTGCCAGCAGCCAGGGACTAGCGGGAGTAGGGCAGTTCTTC. The chain carries TRBV11-1 and TRBJ2-1; 14 nucleotides agree with TRBD2. The CDR3 totals 14 residues. CDR1 is SGHAT and CDR2 is FQDESV in the germline V gene (reference sequence). After removal of 5 bases from V and 12 bases from J, the junction contained 6 bases not matched to a gene.